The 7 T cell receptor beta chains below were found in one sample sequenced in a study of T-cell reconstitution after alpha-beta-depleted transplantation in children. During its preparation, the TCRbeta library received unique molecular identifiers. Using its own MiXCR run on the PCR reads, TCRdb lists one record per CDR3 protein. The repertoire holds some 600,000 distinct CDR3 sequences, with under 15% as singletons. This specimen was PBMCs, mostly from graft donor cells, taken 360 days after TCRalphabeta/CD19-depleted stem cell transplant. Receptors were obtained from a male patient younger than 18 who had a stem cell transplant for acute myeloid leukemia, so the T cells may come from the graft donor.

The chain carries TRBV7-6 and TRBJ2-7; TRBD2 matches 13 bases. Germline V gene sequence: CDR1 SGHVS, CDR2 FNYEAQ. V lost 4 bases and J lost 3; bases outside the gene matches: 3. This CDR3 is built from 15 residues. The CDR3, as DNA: TGTGCCAGCAGCTCCGGGACTAGCGGGATCTACGAGCAGTACTTC. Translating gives CASSSGTSGIYEQYF.

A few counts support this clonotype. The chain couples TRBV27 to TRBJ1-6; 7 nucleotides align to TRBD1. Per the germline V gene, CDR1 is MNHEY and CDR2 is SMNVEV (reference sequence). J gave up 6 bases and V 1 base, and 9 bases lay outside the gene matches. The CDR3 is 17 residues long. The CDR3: CASSLLGTGAGNSPLHF. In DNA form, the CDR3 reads TGTGCCAGCAGTTTATTAGGTACAGGGGCCGGTAATTCACCCCTCCACTTT.

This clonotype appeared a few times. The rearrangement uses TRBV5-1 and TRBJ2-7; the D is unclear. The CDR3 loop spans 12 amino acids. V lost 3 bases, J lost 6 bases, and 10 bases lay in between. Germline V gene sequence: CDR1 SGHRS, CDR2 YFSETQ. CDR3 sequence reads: CASSSVMAEQYF. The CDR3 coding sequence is TGCGCCAGCAGCTCCGTTATGGCCGAGCAGTACTTC.

CDR3 coding DNA: TGTGCCAGCTCACCTACAGGGCAGGCTGGCTACACCTTC. Translating it yields CASSPTGQAGYTF. The V call is TRBV18, the J call TRBJ1-2; TRBD1 is a possible D gene (6 bases). Germline lookup yields CDR1 KGHSH and CDR2 LQKENI. V lost 3 bases and J 7 bases, leaving 12 bases between the germline ends. The CDR3 sequence is 13 residues long.

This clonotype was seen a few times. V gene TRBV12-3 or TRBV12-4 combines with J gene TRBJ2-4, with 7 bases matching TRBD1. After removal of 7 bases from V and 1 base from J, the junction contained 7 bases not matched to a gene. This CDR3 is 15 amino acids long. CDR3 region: CASTLGQAAKNIQYF. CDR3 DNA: TGTGCCAGCACCCTTGGACAGGCTGCCAAAAACATTCAGTACTTC.

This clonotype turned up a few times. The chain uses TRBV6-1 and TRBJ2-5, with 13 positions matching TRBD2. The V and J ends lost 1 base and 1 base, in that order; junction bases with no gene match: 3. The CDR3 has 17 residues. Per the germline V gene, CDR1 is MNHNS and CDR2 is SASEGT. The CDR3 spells CASSEGTSGRIQETQYF. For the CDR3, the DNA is TGTGCCAGCAGTGAAGGGACTAGCGGGAGAATCCAAGAGACCCAGTACTTC.

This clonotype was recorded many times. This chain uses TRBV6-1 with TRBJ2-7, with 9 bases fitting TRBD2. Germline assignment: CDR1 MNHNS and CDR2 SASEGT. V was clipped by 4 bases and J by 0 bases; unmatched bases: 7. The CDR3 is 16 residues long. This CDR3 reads CASSVTSGSFSYEQYF. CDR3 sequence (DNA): TGTGCCAGCAGTGTTACTAGCGGGTCCTTCTCCTACGAGCAGTACTTC.